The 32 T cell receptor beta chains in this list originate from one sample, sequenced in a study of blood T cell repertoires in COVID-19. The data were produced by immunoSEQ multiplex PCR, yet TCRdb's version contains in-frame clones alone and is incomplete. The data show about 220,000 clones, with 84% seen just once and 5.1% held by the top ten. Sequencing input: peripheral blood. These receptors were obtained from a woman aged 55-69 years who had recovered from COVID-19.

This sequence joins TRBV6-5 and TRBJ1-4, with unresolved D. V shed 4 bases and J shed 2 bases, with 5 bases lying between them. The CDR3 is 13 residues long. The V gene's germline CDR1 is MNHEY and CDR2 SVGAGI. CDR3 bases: TGTGCCAGCAGTTGGGCCACTAATGAAAAACTGTTTTTT. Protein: CASSWATNEKLFF.

Here the CDR3 reads CASSLSSSYEQYF. CDR3 DNA: TGCGCCAGCAGCTTGAGTAGCTCCTACGAGCAGTACTTC. The chain links TRBV5-1 to TRBJ2-7, with D uncertain. From germline, CDR1 is SGHRS and CDR2 YFSETQ. Trimming removed 1 base at V and 0 bases at J, with 5 bases between. This CDR3 comprises 13 residues.

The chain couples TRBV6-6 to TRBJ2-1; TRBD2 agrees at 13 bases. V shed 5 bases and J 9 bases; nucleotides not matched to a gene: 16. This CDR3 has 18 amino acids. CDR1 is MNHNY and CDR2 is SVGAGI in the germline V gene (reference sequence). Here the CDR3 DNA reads TGTGCCAGCAGTCCTTCCCCTCCACTAGCGGGGGGGCGCGGTGAGCAGTTCTTC. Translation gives CASSPSPPLAGGRGEQFF.

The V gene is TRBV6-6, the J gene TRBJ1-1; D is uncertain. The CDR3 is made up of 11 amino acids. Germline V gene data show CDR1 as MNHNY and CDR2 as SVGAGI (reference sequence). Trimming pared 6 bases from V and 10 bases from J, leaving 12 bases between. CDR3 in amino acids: CASSLNGGAFF. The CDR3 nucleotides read TGTGCCAGCAGCCTTAACGGAGGAGCTTTCTTT.

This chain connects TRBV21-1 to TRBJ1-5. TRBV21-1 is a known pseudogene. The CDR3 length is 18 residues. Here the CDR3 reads CASSKEAGAGSSNQPQHF. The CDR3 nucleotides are TGTGCCAGCAGCAAAGAGGCGGGAGCAGGGTCGAGCAATCAGCCCCAGCATTTT.

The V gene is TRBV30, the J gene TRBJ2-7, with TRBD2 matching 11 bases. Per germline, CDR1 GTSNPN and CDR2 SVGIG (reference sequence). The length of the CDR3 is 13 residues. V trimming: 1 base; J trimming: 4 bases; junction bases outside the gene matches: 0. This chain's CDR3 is CAWSGLAGYEQYF. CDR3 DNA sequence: TGTGCCTGGAGTGGACTAGCGGGATACGAGCAGTACTTC.

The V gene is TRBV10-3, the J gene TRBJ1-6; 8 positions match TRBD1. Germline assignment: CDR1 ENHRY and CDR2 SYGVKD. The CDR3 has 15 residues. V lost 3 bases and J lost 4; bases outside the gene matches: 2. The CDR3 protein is CAISEGQGYNSPLHF. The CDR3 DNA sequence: TGTGCCATCAGTGAAGGACAGGGATATAATTCACCCCTCCACTTT.

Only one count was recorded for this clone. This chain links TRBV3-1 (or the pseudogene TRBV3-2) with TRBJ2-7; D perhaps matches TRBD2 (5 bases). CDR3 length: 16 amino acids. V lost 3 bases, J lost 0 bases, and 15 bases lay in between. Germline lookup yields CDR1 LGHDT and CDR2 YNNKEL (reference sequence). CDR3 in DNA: TGTGCCAGCAGCCAGGACTTGAATGTGTTCTCCTACGAGCAGTACTTC. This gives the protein CASSQDLNVFSYEQYF.

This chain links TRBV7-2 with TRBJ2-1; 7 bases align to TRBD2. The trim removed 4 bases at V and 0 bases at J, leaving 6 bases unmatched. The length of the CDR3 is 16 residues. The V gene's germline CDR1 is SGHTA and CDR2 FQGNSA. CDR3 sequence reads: CASSYSGDPSYNEQFF. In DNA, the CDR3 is TGTGCCAGCAGCTACAGCGGGGACCCCTCCTACAATGAGCAGTTCTTC.

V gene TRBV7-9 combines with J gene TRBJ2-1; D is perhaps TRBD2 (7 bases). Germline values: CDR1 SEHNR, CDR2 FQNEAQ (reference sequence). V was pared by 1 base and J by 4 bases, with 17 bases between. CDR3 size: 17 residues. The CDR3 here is CASSLDRGSGGYNEQFF. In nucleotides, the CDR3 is TGTGCCAGCAGCTTAGATAGGGGGTCGGGAGGATACAATGAGCAGTTCTTC.

This CDR3 reads CASSSTGTDSPLHF. In DNA form, the CDR3 reads TGTGCCAGCAGCTCGACAGGAACAGATTCACCCCTCCACTTT. V usage is TRBV7-9 and J usage is TRBJ1-6, with a weak D call TRBD1 (6 bases). V lost 4 bases and J lost 8, with 12 bases in between. The CDR3 length is 14 residues. Per the germline V gene, CDR1 is SEHNR and CDR2 is FQNEAQ (reference sequence).

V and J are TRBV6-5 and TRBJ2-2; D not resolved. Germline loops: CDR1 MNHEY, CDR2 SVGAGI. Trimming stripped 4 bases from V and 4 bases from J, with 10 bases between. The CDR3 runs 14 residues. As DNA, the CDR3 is TGTGCCAGCAGTTCCCCTGGGCCCACCGGGGAGCTGTTTTTT. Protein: CASSSPGPTGELFF.

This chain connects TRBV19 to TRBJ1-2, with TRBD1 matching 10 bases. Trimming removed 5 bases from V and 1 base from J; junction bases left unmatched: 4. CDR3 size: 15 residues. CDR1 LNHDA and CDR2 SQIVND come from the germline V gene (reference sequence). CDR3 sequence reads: CASSRTGGINYGYTF. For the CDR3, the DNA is TGTGCCAGTAGTCGGACAGGGGGGATTAACTATGGCTACACCTTC.

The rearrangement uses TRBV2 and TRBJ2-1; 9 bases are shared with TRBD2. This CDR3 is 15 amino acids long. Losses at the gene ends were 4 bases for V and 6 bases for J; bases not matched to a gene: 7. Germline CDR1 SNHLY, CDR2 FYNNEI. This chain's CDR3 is CASSAWRGGLNEQFF. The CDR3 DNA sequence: TGTGCCAGCAGTGCTTGGCGGGGGGGCCTCAATGAGCAGTTCTTC.

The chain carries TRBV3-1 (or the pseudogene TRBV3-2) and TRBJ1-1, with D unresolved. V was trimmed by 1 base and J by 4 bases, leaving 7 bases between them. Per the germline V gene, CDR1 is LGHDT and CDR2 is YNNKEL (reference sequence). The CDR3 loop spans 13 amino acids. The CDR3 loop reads CASSQGGRTEAFF. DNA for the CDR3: TGTGCCAGCAGCCAAGGAGGCCGCACTGAAGCTTTCTTT.

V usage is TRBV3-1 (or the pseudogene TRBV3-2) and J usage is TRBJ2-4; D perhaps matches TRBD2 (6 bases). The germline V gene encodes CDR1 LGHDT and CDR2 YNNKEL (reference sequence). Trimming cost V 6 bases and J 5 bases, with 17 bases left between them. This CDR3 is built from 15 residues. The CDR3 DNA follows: TGTGCCAGCAGTGCTAACTGGGGGGACGAAAACATTCAGTACTTC. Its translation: CASSANWGDENIQYF.

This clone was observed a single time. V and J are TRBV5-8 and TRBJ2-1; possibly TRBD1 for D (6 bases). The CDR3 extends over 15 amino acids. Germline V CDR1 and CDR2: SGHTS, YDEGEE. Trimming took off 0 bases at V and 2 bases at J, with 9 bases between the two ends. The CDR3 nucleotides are TGTGCCAGCAGCTTGGGCAGGGGAGCCTACAATGAGCAGTTCTTC. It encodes CASSLGRGAYNEQFF.

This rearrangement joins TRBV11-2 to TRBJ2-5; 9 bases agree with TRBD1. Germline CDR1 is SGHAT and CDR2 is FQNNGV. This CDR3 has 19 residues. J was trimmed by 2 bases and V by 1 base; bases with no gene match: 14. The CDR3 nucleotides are TGTGCCAGCAGCTTAGGAACCGGGACAGGGTCGTGGCTACAAGAGACCCAGTACTTC. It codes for CASSLGTGTGSWLQETQYF.

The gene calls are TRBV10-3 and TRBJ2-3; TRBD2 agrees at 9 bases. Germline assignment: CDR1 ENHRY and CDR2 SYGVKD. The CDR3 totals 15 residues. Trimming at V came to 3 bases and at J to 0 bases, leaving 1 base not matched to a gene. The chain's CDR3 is CAISDLAGSTDTQYF. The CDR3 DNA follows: TGTGCCATCAGTGACCTAGCGGGGAGCACAGATACGCAGTATTTT.

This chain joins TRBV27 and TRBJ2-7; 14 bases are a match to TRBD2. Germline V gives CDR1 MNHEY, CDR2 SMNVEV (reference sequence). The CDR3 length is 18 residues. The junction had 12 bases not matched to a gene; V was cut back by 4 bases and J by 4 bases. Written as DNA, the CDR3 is TGTGCCAGCAGTTCACAAAGACTAGCGGGGGGGCGTACTTACGAGCAGTACTTC. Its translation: CASSSQRLAGGRTYEQYF.

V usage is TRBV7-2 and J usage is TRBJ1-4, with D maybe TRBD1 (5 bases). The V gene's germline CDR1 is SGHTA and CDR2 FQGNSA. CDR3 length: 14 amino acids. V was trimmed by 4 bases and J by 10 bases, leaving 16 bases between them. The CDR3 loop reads CASSSASLQGKLFF. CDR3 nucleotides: TGTGCCAGCAGCTCAGCCTCTCTGCAGGGAAAACTGTTTTTT.

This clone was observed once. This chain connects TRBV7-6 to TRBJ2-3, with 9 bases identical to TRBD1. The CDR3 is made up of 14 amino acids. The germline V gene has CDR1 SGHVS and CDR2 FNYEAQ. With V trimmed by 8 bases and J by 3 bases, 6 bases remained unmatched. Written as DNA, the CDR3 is TGTGCCAGCTCGGGACAGGGAGGAACAGATACGCAGTATTTT. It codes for CASSGQGGTDTQYF.

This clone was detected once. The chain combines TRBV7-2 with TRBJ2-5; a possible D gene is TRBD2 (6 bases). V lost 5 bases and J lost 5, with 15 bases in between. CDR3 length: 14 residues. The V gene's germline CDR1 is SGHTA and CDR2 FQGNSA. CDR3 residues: CASSHQSGRETQYF. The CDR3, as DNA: TGTGCCAGCAGCCACCAATCGGGGAGGGAGACCCAGTACTTC.

The CDR3 DNA sequence: TGTGCCAGCAGCTTGACTAGTACAGATACGCAGTATTTT. Its translation is CASSLTSTDTQYF. This sequence joins TRBV5-6 and TRBJ2-3, with TRBD2 as a possible D gene (5 bases). Germline-derived CDR1 and CDR2 are SGHDT and YYEEEE. V was shortened by 1 base and J by 3 bases, with 6 bases between the two germline ends. The CDR3 has 13 amino acids.

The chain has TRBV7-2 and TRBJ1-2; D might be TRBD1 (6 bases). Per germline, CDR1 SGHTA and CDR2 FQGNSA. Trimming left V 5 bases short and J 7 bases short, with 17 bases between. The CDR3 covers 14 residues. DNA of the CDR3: TGTGCCAGCAGCGCCGGGACACCCTGGACTGGCTACACCTTC. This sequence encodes CASSAGTPWTGYTF.

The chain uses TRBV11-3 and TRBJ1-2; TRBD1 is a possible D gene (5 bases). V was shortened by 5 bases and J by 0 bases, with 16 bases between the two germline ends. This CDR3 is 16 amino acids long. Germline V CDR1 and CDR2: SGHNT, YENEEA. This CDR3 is CASSRDSDSPNYGYTF. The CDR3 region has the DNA TGTGCCAGCAGCCGAGACTCTGACAGTCCTAACTATGGCTACACCTTC.

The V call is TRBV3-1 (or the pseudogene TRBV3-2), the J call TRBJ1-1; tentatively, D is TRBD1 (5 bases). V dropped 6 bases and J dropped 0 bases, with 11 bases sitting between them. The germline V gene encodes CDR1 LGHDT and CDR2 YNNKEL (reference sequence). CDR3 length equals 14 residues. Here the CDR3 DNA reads TGTGCCAGCAGAGGAACAGGATTGAACACTGAAGCTTTCTTT. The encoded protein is CASRGTGLNTEAFF.

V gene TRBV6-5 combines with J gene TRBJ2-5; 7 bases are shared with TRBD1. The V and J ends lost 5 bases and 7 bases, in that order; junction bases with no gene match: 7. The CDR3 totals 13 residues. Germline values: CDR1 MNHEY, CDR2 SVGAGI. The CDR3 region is CASSNRGRGTQYF. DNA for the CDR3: TGTGCCAGCAGTAACAGGGGAAGGGGGACCCAGTACTTC.

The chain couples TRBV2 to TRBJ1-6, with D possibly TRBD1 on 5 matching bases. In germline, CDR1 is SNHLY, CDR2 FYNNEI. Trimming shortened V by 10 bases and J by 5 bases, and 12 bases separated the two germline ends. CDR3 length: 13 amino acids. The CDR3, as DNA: TGTGCCATCCAGGGATCCCATAATTCACCCCTCCACTTT. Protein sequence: CAIQGSHNSPLHF.

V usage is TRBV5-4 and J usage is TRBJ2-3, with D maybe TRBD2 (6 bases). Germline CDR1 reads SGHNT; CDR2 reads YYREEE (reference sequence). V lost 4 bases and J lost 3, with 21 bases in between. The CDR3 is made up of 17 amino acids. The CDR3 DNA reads TGTGCCAGCAGCCCTACTAGTAGGAGGGTATTAACAGATACGCAGTATTTT. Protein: CASSPTSRRVLTDTQYF.

The CDR3 DNA follows: TGTGCCACAGGGGAATGGGACACTGAAGCTTTCTTT. The encoded protein is CATGEWDTEAFF. The V gene is TRBV2, the J gene TRBJ1-1; D is perhaps TRBD1 (6 bases). CDR1 and CDR2 from the germline V gene are SNHLY and FYNNEI. The CDR3 length is 12 residues. Trimming pared 10 bases from V and 3 bases from J, leaving 12 bases between.

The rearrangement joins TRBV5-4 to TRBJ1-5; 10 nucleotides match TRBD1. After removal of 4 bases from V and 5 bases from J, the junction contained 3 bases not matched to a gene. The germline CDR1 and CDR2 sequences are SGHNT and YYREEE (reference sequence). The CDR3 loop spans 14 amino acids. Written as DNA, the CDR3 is TGTGCCAGCAGCGAAGGACAGGGGGATCAGCCCCAGCATTTT. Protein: CASSEGQGDQPQHF.